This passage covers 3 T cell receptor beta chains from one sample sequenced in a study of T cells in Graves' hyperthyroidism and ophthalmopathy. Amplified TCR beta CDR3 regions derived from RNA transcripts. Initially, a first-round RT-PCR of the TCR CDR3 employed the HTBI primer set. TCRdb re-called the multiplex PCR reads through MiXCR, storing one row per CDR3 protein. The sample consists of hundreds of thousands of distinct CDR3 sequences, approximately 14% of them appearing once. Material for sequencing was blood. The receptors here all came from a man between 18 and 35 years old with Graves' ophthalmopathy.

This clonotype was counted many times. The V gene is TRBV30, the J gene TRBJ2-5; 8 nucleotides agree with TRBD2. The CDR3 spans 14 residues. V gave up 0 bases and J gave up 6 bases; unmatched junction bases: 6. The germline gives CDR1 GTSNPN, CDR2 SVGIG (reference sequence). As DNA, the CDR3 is TGTGCCTGGAGTGTTGGCGGGGGGTCGAAGACCCAGTACTTC. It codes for CAWSVGGGSKTQYF.

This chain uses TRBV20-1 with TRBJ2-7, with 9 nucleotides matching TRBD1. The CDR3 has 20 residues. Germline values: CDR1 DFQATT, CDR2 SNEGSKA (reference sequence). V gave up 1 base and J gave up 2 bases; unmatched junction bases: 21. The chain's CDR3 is CSARVLRDRVLSSVTYEQYF. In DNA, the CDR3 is TGCAGTGCTAGAGTCCTCCGGGACAGGGTGTTGTCTAGCGTTACCTACGAGCAGTACTTC.

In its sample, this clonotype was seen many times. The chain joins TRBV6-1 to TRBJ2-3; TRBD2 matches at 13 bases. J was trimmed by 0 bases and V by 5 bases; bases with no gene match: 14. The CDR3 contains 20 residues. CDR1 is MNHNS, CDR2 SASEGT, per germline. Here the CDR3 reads CASSLTTSGGPTSSTDTQYF. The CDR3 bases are TGTGCCAGCAGTTTAACGACTAGCGGGGGGCCGACCTCTAGCACAGATACGCAGTATTTT.